Included here is one TCR beta chain sequence, with context. As yet, its antigen is unknown. The ends were cut back, 6 bases at V and 0 bases at J, with 12 bases in the middle. Germline loops: CDR1 DFQATT, CDR2 SNEGSKA (reference sequence). The CDR3 runs 13 residues. These data come from a study of neurological immune-mediated disorders. Study-wide results and caveats: When repertoires were grouped phylogenetically, those of 18 of 34 multiple sclerosis patients fell into one related-CDR3 cluster, a possible signature.

Over 170 million TCR-beta sequences from 15-18 subjects were obtained in each sequencing run. A single record per CDR3 protein comes from TCRdb applying MiXCR to the 5' RACE reads. The table lists more than 50,000 distinct CDR3 sequences, 5.2% of them singletons. From 2 million PBMCs stored at -80 C, the unsorted libraries were generated. Material: PBMCs. The rearrangement uses TRBV20-1 and TRBJ2-7; possibly TRBD2 for D (6 bases). The TCR sequence derives from a woman in her twenties or thirties with multiple sclerosis. The DNA of the CDR3 is TGCAGTGCGTCCGGGGGACTCTCCTACGAGCAGTACTTC. Residues: CSASGGLSYEQYF.